This passage covers 20 T cell receptor beta chains from one sample sequenced in a study of response to subunit inactivated influenza vaccine. Using its own MiXCR run on the RT-PCR reads, TCRdb lists one record per CDR3 protein. This sample has about 480,000 distinct CDR3 sequences, with about 25% found just once. Specimen: CD4+ T cells sorted from PBMCs, collected roughly 5 days after vaccination. The receptors derive from a man aged 45-65 years who received an inactivated influenza vaccine.

The gene calls are TRBV7-8 and TRBJ2-2; D may be TRBD1 (6 bases). CDR3 length equals 15 residues. The V end was cut by 3 bases, the J end by 0 bases, with 8 bases between. Germline V gene sequence: CDR1 SGHVS, CDR2 FQNEAQ. CDR3 region: CASSFNRANTGELFF. CDR3 bases: TGTGCCAGCAGCTTTAACAGGGCGAACACCGGGGAGCTGTTTTTT.

This clonotype was found many times. The rearrangement links TRBV12-3 or TRBV12-4 to TRBJ2-3; no reliable D call. V was shortened by 8 bases and J by 7 bases, with 16 bases between the two germline ends. The CDR3 is 13 residues long. CDR3 nucleotides: TGTGCCAGCCGGATCGGCCAGCAGCATACGCAGTATTTT. Residues: CASRIGQQHTQYF.

Here the CDR3 DNA reads TGTGCCAGCAGCCCCGGTCCCCTAGCGGGAGAGGTCGGAGATACGCAGTATTTT. As protein: CASSPGPLAGEVGDTQYF. The rearrangement joins TRBV3-1 to TRBJ2-3; 10 positions match TRBD2. In germline, CDR1 is LGHDT, CDR2 YNNKEL (reference sequence). The CDR3 runs to 18 residues. V gave up 4 bases and J gave up 5 bases; unmatched junction bases: 15.

V is TRBV6-2 or TRBV6-3 and J is TRBJ2-7, with D possibly being TRBD1 (7 bases). The CDR3 covers 12 residues. Germline V gene data show CDR1 as MNHEY and CDR2 as SVGEGT. V was pared by 8 bases and J by 6 bases, with 14 bases between. CDR3 nucleotides: TGTGCCAGCCTCGGAGGGGGCGGCGAGCAGTACTTC. This sequence encodes CASLGGGGEQYF.

This sequence joins TRBV5-1 and TRBJ1-2; possibly TRBD1 for D (6 bases). V lost 0 bases and J lost 4, with 13 bases in between. The V gene's germline CDR1 is SGHRS and CDR2 YFSETQ. The CDR3 sequence is 15 residues long. The CDR3 loop reads CASSLDPGASYGYTF. CDR3 DNA: TGCGCCAGCAGCTTGGATCCGGGGGCGAGCTATGGCTACACCTTC.

This chain links TRBV18 with TRBJ2-7; D gene unclear. The ends were cut back, 2 bases at V and 3 bases at J, with 5 bases in the middle. CDR1 and CDR2 (germline): KGHSH, LQKENI. The CDR3 loop spans 12 amino acids. In DNA form, the CDR3 reads TGTGCCAGCTCACCAAAGAGCTACGAGCAGTACTTC. Protein: CASSPKSYEQYF.

This clonotype was observed a handful of times. The chain has TRBV24-1 and TRBJ1-2; TRBD1 agrees at 7 bases. The CDR3 length is 13 residues. CDR1 and CDR2 (germline): KGHDR, SFDVKD. V lost 10 bases and J lost 3; bases outside the gene matches: 7. The CDR3 spells CATSIGTDYGYTF. The DNA for the CDR3 is TGTGCCACAAGTATCGGGACAGACTATGGCTACACCTTC.

A few counts support this clonotype. The rearrangement links TRBV12-3 or TRBV12-4 to TRBJ2-7; 7 nucleotides match TRBD1. V dropped 3 bases and J dropped 3; count of bases not matched to a gene: 8. This CDR3 contains 15 residues. The CDR3 loop is CASSLRLGQNYEQYF. CDR3 DNA: TGTGCCAGCAGTTTGCGACTGGGACAGAACTACGAGCAGTACTTC.

This chain connects TRBV5-1 to TRBJ1-2, with 7 bases that match TRBD1. Germline V gene sequence: CDR1 SGHRS, CDR2 YFSETQ. Trimming at V came to 0 bases and at J to 7 bases, leaving 12 bases not matched to a gene. The CDR3 consists of 16 residues. In DNA, the CDR3 is TGCGCCAGCAGCTTGGAAGGGGGACAGCCCACCGGTGGCTACACCTTC. This encodes CASSLEGGQPTGGYTF.

The rearrangement uses TRBV20-1 and TRBJ2-3; D unresolved. Trimming removed 4 bases from V and 0 bases from J, with 5 bases in between. Germline CDR1 DFQATT, CDR2 SNEGSKA (reference sequence). This CDR3 spans 12 amino acids. CDR3 sequence: CSAIRSTDTQYF. The CDR3, as DNA: TGCAGTGCTATTAGAAGCACAGATACGCAGTATTTT.

In DNA form, the CDR3 reads TGTGCCAGCAGCCACTGGACAGGAACCCAAGAGACCCAGTACTTC. It encodes CASSHWTGTQETQYF. The gene calls are TRBV14 and TRBJ2-5, with 7 positions matching TRBD1. This CDR3 is 15 amino acids long. The J segment lost 1 base and the V segment lost 3 bases, leaving 5 bases of the junction unmatched. Germline V lookup: CDR1 SGHDN, CDR2 FVKESK.

The chain links TRBV30 to TRBJ2-1; TRBD2 matches 7 bases. The junction had 5 bases not matched to a gene; V was cut back by 6 bases and J by 0 bases. The V gene's germline CDR1 is GTSNPN and CDR2 SVGIG (reference sequence). There are 14 residues in the CDR3. The DNA for the CDR3 is TGTGCCTGCACCGGACTAGGCTCCTACAATGAGCAGTTCTTC. This gives the protein CACTGLGSYNEQFF.

The chain recombines TRBV27 with TRBJ2-7; possible D gene TRBD2, 6 bases. This CDR3 spans 14 amino acids. The ends were cut back, 7 bases at V and 1 base at J, with 14 bases in the middle. Germline V gives CDR1 MNHEY, CDR2 SMNVEV (reference sequence). CDR3 in amino acids: CASKKEGASYEQYF. The CDR3 region has the DNA TGTGCCAGCAAAAAGGAGGGAGCATCCTACGAGCAGTACTTC.

The chain combines TRBV18 with TRBJ2-1; possibly TRBD1 for D (6 bases). Germline CDR1 KGHSH, CDR2 LQKENI. The V gene lost 6 bases and the J gene lost 5 bases, with 11 bases spanning the gap. The CDR3 sequence is 13 residues long. The CDR3 here is CASSPRQDNEQFF. Written as DNA, the CDR3 is TGTGCCAGCTCTCCTCGACAGGACAATGAGCAGTTCTTC.

This chain uses TRBV7-9 with TRBJ1-2; no firm D call. This CDR3 has 15 amino acids. Trimming cost V 1 base and J 2 bases, with 11 bases left between them. From germline, CDR1 is SEHNR and CDR2 FQNEAQ (reference sequence). This CDR3 is CASSLVVGENYGYTF. The DNA for the CDR3 is TGTGCCAGCAGCTTAGTAGTGGGCGAGAACTATGGCTACACCTTC.

The table lists this clonotype with a few counts. The V call is TRBV5-1, the J call TRBJ2-5; the match to TRBD1 covers 10 bases. The germline V gene has CDR1 SGHRS and CDR2 YFSETQ. This CDR3 region has 18 residues. J was trimmed by 5 bases and V by 4 bases; bases with no gene match: 17. CDR3: CASSPTPAGTGARETQYF. The CDR3 DNA is TGCGCCAGCAGCCCAACACCTGCCGGGACAGGGGCAAGGGAGACCCAGTACTTC.

This chain links TRBV20-1 with TRBJ1-1, with D possibly TRBD1 on 5 matching bases. The CDR3 extends over 13 amino acids. V was clipped by 1 base and J by 6 bases, with 12 bases between them. Germline CDR1 DFQATT, CDR2 SNEGSKA (reference sequence). This chain's CDR3 is CSARGQIDAEAFF. The CDR3 region has the DNA TGCAGTGCTAGAGGACAGATTGATGCTGAAGCTTTCTTT.

This chain links TRBV4-2 with TRBJ2-7; tentative D call: TRBD1 (6 bases). The V gene lost 1 base and the J gene lost 5 bases, with 15 bases spanning the gap. The CDR3 runs 15 residues. Per germline, CDR1 LGHNA and CDR2 YNFKEQ. The CDR3 DNA reads TGTGCCAGCAGCCAAGCACGAACAGGGAGCGACGAGCAGTACTTC. It specifies CASSQARTGSDEQYF.

The genes are TRBV20-1 and TRBJ2-7; the match to TRBD2 covers 14 bases. Trimming took 6 bases from V and 0 from J; bases not matched to a gene: 7. Germline V gene data show CDR1 as DFQATT and CDR2 as SNEGSKA (reference sequence). This CDR3 has 16 amino acids. The CDR3 DNA reads as TGCAGTGCCACCCGTGGGACTAGCGGGAGCTCCTACGAGCAGTACTTC. Its protein product is CSATRGTSGSSYEQYF.

The CDR3 is CASNSGPQYEQYF. Here the CDR3 DNA reads TGTGCCAGCAATAGCGGGCCCCAATACGAGCAGTACTTC. The J gene is TRBJ2-7, the V gene TRBV27; 7 bases are a match to TRBD2. Germline CDR1 is MNHEY and CDR2 is SMNVEV (reference sequence). Unmatched junction bases numbered 7, after V lost 7 bases and J lost 4 bases. The CDR3 has 13 amino acids.